Listed below are T cell receptor beta chains from one sample, sequenced in a study of cytomegalovirus exposure and HLA in healthy donors. TCRdb's table, derived via immunoSEQ multiplex PCR, lists solely in-frame clones and lacks some. Of more than 140,000 clones detected, 60% to 80% appear once; the ten largest clones hold around 3.2%. Source material: PBMCs. Source of these receptors: a man in his forties or fifties in good health and CMV-seronegative. CDR3s include the opening cysteine and the closing phenylalanine or tryptophan. The order of the fields is V gene, J gene, clone size, D gene, CDR3 protein, CDR3 DNA. The D gene is left open where the match is weak. The size entry is marked missing in some rows and otherwise reads once, few, many or a size class.

TRBV6-6	TRBJ1-6	-	-	CATSGSYNSPLHF	TGTGCGACTTCGGGCTCCTATAATTCACCCCTCCACTTT
TRBV6-6	TRBJ1-5	-	TRBD1	CASSYHGQGPHQPQHF	TGTGCCAGCAGTTACCACGGACAGGGGCCCCATCAGCCCCAGCATTTT
TRBV7-3	TRBJ2-7	-	-	CASSREGGESYEQYF	TGTGCCAGCAGCCGGGAAGGGGGTGAATCCTACGAGCAGTACTTC
TRBV6-5	TRBJ1-1	-	-	CASSYQVVEGTEAFF	TGTGCCAGCAGTTATCAGGTGGTGGAGGGCACTGAAGCTTTCTTT
TRBV28	TRBJ2-5	-	-	CASSQRPSPFGHF	TGTGCCAGCAGCCAAAGACCAAGCCCCTTTGGGCACTTC
TRBV6-5	TRBJ2-7	-	-	CASSFGGPTYEQYF	TGTGCCAGCAGTTTCGGGGGGCCAACCTACGAGCAGTACTTC
TRBV19	TRBJ1-3	-	-	CASNGVEGGGNTIYF	TGTGCCAGTAATGGCGTAGAGGGCGGTGGAAACACCATATATTTT
TRBV5-6	TRBJ2-7	-	-	CASSSQFRGYYEQYF	TGTGCCAGCAGCTCGCAATTCAGGGGTTACTACGAGCAGTACTTC
TRBV2	TRBJ2-2	-	TRBD1	CASSGTGSFTGELFF	TGTGCCAGCAGTGGGACAGGGAGTTTTACCGGGGAGCTGTTTTTT
TRBV5-4	TRBJ2-7	-	TRBD1	CASSLLPEPGTGVEQYF	TGTGCCAGCAGCTTACTACCCGAACCTGGGACAGGGGTCGAGCAGTACTTC
TRBV6-1	TRBJ2-5	-	TRBD1	CASRNWTGRRETQYF	TGTGCCAGCAGGAATTGGACAGGGAGAAGAGAGACCCAGTACTTC
TRBV6-1	TRBJ1-3	-	TRBD1	CASSSGTGFGNTIYF	TGTGCCAGCAGTTCCGGGACAGGTTTTGGAAACACCATATATTTT
TRBV11-3	TRBJ2-7	-	-	CASSLNRYSYEQYF	TGTGCCAGCAGCTTAAACAGGTATTCCTACGAGCAGTACTTC
TRBV6-4	TRBJ2-3	-	-	CASSARTGSTDTQYF	TGTGCCAGCAGTGCCCGGACTGGAAGCACAGATACGCAGTATTTT
TRBV2	TRBJ2-7	-	-	CASGYSYEQYF	TGTGCCAGCGGGTACAGTTACGAGCAGTACTTC
TRBV7-8	TRBJ2-3	-	-	CASSLDSAGGGFSSTDTQYF	TGTGCCAGCAGCTTAGACTCCGCCGGAGGGGGCTTTTCTAGCACAGATACGCAGTATTTT
TRBV5-8	TRBJ2-3	-	TRBD2	CASSPGLAGGTDTQYF	TGTGCCAGCAGCCCTGGACTAGCGGGGGGCACAGATACGCAGTATTTT
TRBV15	TRBJ2-5	-	-	CATTEGGGETQYF	TGTGCCACCACCGAGGGAGGGGGAGAGACCCAGTACTTC
TRBV6-5	TRBJ2-2	few	-	CATGSLGELFF	TGTGCCACGGGGAGCCTCGGGGAGCTGTTTTTT
TRBV11-1	TRBJ2-3	-	TRBD2	CASSFLWLAGGADTQYF	TGTGCCAGCAGCTTCCTTTGGCTAGCGGGGGGGGCAGATACGCAGTATTTT
TRBV10-2	TRBJ1-6	-	-	CASSESSPPVKIHF	TGCGCCAGCAGTGAGTCGAGCCCACCTGTAAAGATCCACTTT
TRBV6-1	TRBJ1-3	-	-	CASSAYRPGNTIYF	TGTGCCAGCAGTGCCTACAGGCCTGGAAACACCATATATTTT
TRBV6-6	TRBJ1-1	-	-	CASSYDRLNTEAFF	TGTGCCAGCAGTTACGACAGGCTGAACACTGAAGCTTTCTTT
TRBV6-5	TRBJ1-4	-	-	CASSGSGFNEKLFF	TGTGCCAGCAGTGGTTCGGGTTTTAATGAAAAACTGTTTTTT
TRBV4-1	TRBJ1-1	-	-	CASSQVFGTPNTEAFF	TGCGCCAGCAGCCAAGTGTTCGGGACACCAAACACTGAAGCTTTCTTT
TRBV5-1	TRBJ2-7	-	-	CASSLFMQGTKEQYF	TGCGCCAGCAGCTTGTTCATGCAGGGTACGAAAGAGCAGTACTTC
TRBV10-1	TRBJ2-7	-	-	CARPGSYEQYF	TGCGCCAGGCCGGGCTCCTACGAGCAGTACTTC
TRBV5-6	TRBJ2-1	-	TRBD1	CASSSRDRVYNEQFF	TGTGCCAGCAGCTCCCGGGACAGGGTATACAATGAGCAGTTCTTC
TRBV7-9	TRBJ2-5	-	-	CVAVQVGETQYF	TGTGTCGCGGTACAGGTGGGAGAGACCCAGTACTTC
TRBV2	TRBJ2-7	-	-	CASRGSLTSYEQYF	TGTGCCAGCAGGGGCAGCCTCACTTCCTACGAGCAGTACTTC